These 18 T cell receptor beta chains came from one sample sequenced in a study of blood T cell repertoires in COVID-19 (dated by TCRdb to 2020 to 2021). Libraries came from the immunoSEQ multiplex PCR assay. TCRdb provides this immuneACCESS table in a form limited to in-frame rearrangements. Some clones are lacking; in checked studies, under half of them reflect an unresolved V gene, and why the rest are absent is not known. The sample contains about 170,000 clones, about four fifths of them found a single time. The ten largest make up about 10% of the sample. The sample taken for sequencing was peripheral blood. Source of these receptors: a woman aged 80 or over with active or convalescent COVID-19.

This chain links TRBV6-4 with TRBJ2-1; D unresolved. V lost 2 bases and J 4 bases, leaving 6 bases between the germline ends. The CDR3 totals 13 residues. Germline loops: CDR1 MRHNA, CDR2 SNTAGT. The CDR3, as DNA: TGTGCCAGCAGTGACGGCCTTTACAATGAGCAGTTCTTC. Translation gives CASSDGLYNEQFF.

The chain uses TRBV27 and TRBJ2-3; 12 bases fit TRBD1. After removal of 6 bases from V and 0 bases from J, the junction contained 7 bases not matched to a gene. Germline V gene lookup returns CDR1 MNHEY and CDR2 SMNVEV (reference sequence). There are 17 residues in the CDR3. The DNA for the CDR3 is TGTGCCAGCAGGCGGGGGGACAGGGGGCTTAGCACAGATACGCAGTATTTT. Its translation: CASRRGDRGLSTDTQYF.

V usage is TRBV6-5 and J usage is TRBJ2-7; the match to TRBD2 covers 8 bases. V shed 7 bases, J shed 4 bases, and the junction held 12 bases outside the gene matches. The CDR3 extends over 15 amino acids. Germline loops: CDR1 MNHEY, CDR2 SVGAGI. For the CDR3, the DNA is TGTGCCAGCACTCCCGGGGGGACTAGGATATACGAGCAGTACTTC. This codes for CASTPGGTRIYEQYF.

The rearrangement uses TRBV30 and TRBJ1-6, with D maybe TRBD1 (5 bases). The V and J ends lost 3 bases and 9 bases respectively, with 15 bases between them. There are 14 residues in the CDR3. Germline CDR1 GTSNPN, CDR2 SVGIG (reference sequence). Here the CDR3 reads CAWSSGIPFSPLHF. The CDR3 nucleotides read TGTGCCTGGAGCTCAGGGATCCCCTTTTCACCCCTCCACTTT.

The V gene is TRBV11-2, the J gene TRBJ2-7, with a tentative D call TRBD1 (6 bases). The V end was cut by 1 base, the J end by 6 bases, with 13 bases between. The CDR3 runs to 14 residues. Germline lookup yields CDR1 SGHAT and CDR2 FQNNGV. CDR3 in DNA: TGTGCCAGCAGCTTAGTACAGGGTACGTCCGAGCAGTACTTC. It translates to CASSLVQGTSEQYF.

This clone was detected only a few times. The V and J genes are TRBV7-8 and TRBJ1-6; 10 bases agree with TRBD1. Germline CDR1 SGHVS, CDR2 FQNEAQ. This CDR3 region has 16 residues. V trimming: 5 bases; J trimming: 3 bases; junction bases outside the gene matches: 4. The CDR3 DNA reads as TGTGCCAGCAGCGTCGGACAGGGGGTCTATAATTCACCCCTCCACTTT. Amino acids: CASSVGQGVYNSPLHF.

The CDR3 nucleotides are TGTGCTAGTGCCGCACAGGGGATACATGAAAAACTGTTTTTT. Amino acids: CASAAQGIHEKLFF. The chain couples TRBV12-5 to TRBJ1-4, with TRBD1 identical over 7 bases. Trimming cost V 7 bases and J 6 bases; bases outside gene matches: 8. Germline V CDR1 and CDR2: LGHNT, FRNRAP. The length of the CDR3 is 14 residues.

The chain has TRBV12-3 or TRBV12-4 and TRBJ2-7; D gene ambiguous. The CDR3 consists of 13 residues. Trimming removed 2 bases from V and 8 bases from J, with 13 bases in between. The DNA of the CDR3 is TGTGCCAGCAGTTTAAGGCGCCAGGATAAGCAGTACTTC. It yields the protein CASSLRRQDKQYF.

The V and J genes are TRBV6-6 and TRBJ2-1; tentative D call: TRBD2 (5 bases). Trimming removed 6 bases from V and 2 bases from J, with 11 bases in between. CDR1 MNHNY and CDR2 SVGAGI come from the germline V gene (reference sequence). The CDR3 has 14 residues. The CDR3 loop is CASRESGTYNEQFF. The CDR3 DNA is TGTGCCAGCAGAGAAAGCGGCACCTACAATGAGCAGTTCTTC.

The chain has TRBV19 and TRBJ2-5; 9 bases line up with TRBD2. Germline values: CDR1 LNHDA, CDR2 SQIVND (reference sequence). The CDR3 loop spans 16 amino acids. The trim removed 3 bases at V and 5 bases at J, leaving 10 bases unmatched. CDR3: CASSMEASGARETQYF. The CDR3 bases are TGTGCCAGTAGTATGGAGGCTAGCGGGGCCCGGGAGACCCAGTACTTC.

The V gene is TRBV4-1, the J gene TRBJ1-1; 9 bases agree with TRBD1. The J segment lost 6 bases and the V segment lost 2 bases, leaving 4 bases of the junction unmatched. The CDR3 contains 14 residues. The V gene's germline CDR1 is MGHRA and CDR2 YSYEKL. The CDR3 coding sequence is TGCGCCAGCAGCCAATTAAGACAGGGGGCTGAAGCTTTCTTT. It specifies CASSQLRQGAEAFF.

The chain carries TRBV11-1 and TRBJ1-1; 7 bases fit TRBD1. V lost 6 bases and J lost 4; bases outside the gene matches: 11. Germline lookup yields CDR1 SGHAT and CDR2 FQDESV (reference sequence). The CDR3 is 15 residues long. CDR3 sequence reads: CASRRGDRTPTEAFF. DNA of the CDR3: TGTGCCAGCAGGAGGGGGGACAGAACACCCACTGAAGCTTTCTTT.

This chain joins TRBV6-6 and TRBJ2-5; D is perhaps TRBD1 (5 bases). The CDR3 runs to 15 residues. The V end was cut by 6 bases, the J end by 0 bases, with 14 bases between. Germline loops: CDR1 MNHNY, CDR2 SVGAGI (reference sequence). The DNA of the CDR3 is TGTGCCAGCAGCTCCCCCCAGGACAACCAAGAGACCCAGTACTTC. Translating it yields CASSSPQDNQETQYF.

This rearrangement joins TRBV19 to TRBJ1-2; D gene unclear. The V end was cut by 11 bases, the J end by 7 bases, with 14 bases between. CDR1 is LNHDA, CDR2 SQIVND, per germline (reference sequence). This CDR3 contains 11 residues. The CDR3 DNA is TGTGCCTCCCGCGGAAGAGCTGGCTACACCTTC. This translates into CASRGRAGYTF.

The chain recombines TRBV10-1 with TRBJ2-7; 10 nucleotides align to TRBD2. The length of the CDR3 is 16 residues. V dropped 2 bases and J dropped 4; count of bases not matched to a gene: 8. CDR1 and CDR2 from the germline V gene are WNHNN and SYGVQD (reference sequence). Written as DNA, the CDR3 is TGCGCCAGCAGTGAGGGGTTAACTAGCGGGGCATACGAGCAGTACTTC. Residues: CASSEGLTSGAYEQYF.

V gene TRBV30 combines with J gene TRBJ2-3; no clear D gene. The CDR3 is 11 residues long. Germline-derived CDR1 and CDR2 are GTSNPN and SVGIG (reference sequence). With 5 bases removed from V and 6 bases from J, the gap between germline ends came to 9 bases. CDR3 bases: TGTGCCTGGGGGCCTGCGGATACGCAGTATTTT. This sequence encodes CAWGPADTQYF.

This rearrangement joins TRBV5-6 to TRBJ1-2, with D maybe TRBD1 (6 bases). V was trimmed by 5 bases and J by 4 bases, leaving 18 bases between them. The germline V gene encodes CDR1 SGHDT and CDR2 YYEEEE. The CDR3 has 15 residues. CDR3 nucleotide sequence: TGTGCCAGCAGGTCGACAGGACGGTTTAGCTATGGCTACACCTTC. The encoded protein is CASRSTGRFSYGYTF.

This sequence joins TRBV5-1 and TRBJ2-2; perhaps TRBD2 as D (6 bases). The germline V gene has CDR1 SGHRS and CDR2 YFSETQ. The CDR3 consists of 15 residues. V was trimmed by 2 bases and J by 3 bases, leaving 11 bases between them. CDR3 amino acids: CASSFREPYTGELFF. In DNA, the CDR3 is TGCGCCAGCAGCTTTCGGGAGCCATACACCGGGGAGCTGTTTTTT.